This entry concerns a single T cell receptor (beta chain). CDR3 length: 11 residues. The germline gives CDR1 SQVTM, CDR2 ANQGSEA. V was clipped by 6 bases and J by 4 bases, with 7 bases between them. Original processing notes: Estimation of nucleated cell counts relied on the amplification of reference gene primers. Assay: immunoSEQ multiplex PCR; the TCRdb copy retains only in-frame clones and omits some. V, J and clone size derive from that table, while D and trimming were established from the DNA sequence. This sample has approximately 130,000 clones, with 85% found just once. The data are from a study of blood T cell repertoires in COVID-19. Looking at the study overall: The United States, Italy and Spain provided the acute and convalescent COVID-19 samples. The analysed material was cDNA or gDNA that came from T cells, B-cell-depleted T cells, or PBMCs.

The origin of this receptor is a human donor in a cohort sampled during active COVID-19. Sequenced material: peripheral blood. The genes are TRBV29-1 and TRBJ1-3; no definite D call. The DNA for the CDR3 is TGCAGCGTCCAAATGGGAAACACCATATATTTT. Protein: CSVQMGNTIYF.